This T cell receptor beta chain was captured by sequencing in a study of Ad26.COV2.S vaccination and SARS-CoV-2 variants. General study points: Participants given vaccine showed non-spike TCR breadth similar to that of placebo recipients. The TCR breadth and depth analyses may have produced an underestimate of total T cell responses.

About this clone: Its target is not known.

The table came from immunoSEQ multiplex PCR; TCRdb's copy has only in-frame clones and leaves some out. In the table there are around 450,000 clones, about 88% of which are singletons. Germline loops: CDR1 SGHTA, CDR2 FQGNSA. The CDR3 consists of 15 residues. V gave up 0 bases and J gave up 3 bases, with 9 bases separating them. Treatment of the sample: around 19 received Ad26.COV2.S at low or high dose, single or two shots; 5 received placebo; per-sample allocation not given. After the first vaccine or placebo injection, samples were drawn on day 63. Donation was by an adult aged 18-55 years who was in Boston.

The origin of this receptor is a person between 18 and 60 years old who received the Ad26.COV2.S COVID-19 vaccine or a placebo. The material sequenced was peripheral blood, taken in a trial of Ad26.COV2.S vaccine versus placebo. The chain links TRBV7-2 to TRBJ2-1; weak D call: TRBD2 (5 bases). The CDR3 DNA is TGTGCCAGCAGCTTAGCAGCGGCCATCTACAATGAGCAGTTCTTC. Translated, it gives CASSLAAAIYNEQFF.